Each of the 15 T cell receptor beta chains below was sequenced from the same sample in a study of blood T cell repertoires in COVID-19. Produced via immunoSEQ multiplex PCR; TCRdb's table is partial and in-frame only. The table records more than 250,000 clones, approximately 87% of them present only once. The sample comprised peripheral blood. The receptor set was obtained from a human donor in a cohort sampled during active COVID-19.

The chain has TRBV19 and TRBJ2-2; 15 bases are shared with TRBD2. The trim removed 5 bases at V and 2 bases at J, leaving 9 bases unmatched. The germline V gene encodes CDR1 LNHDA and CDR2 SQIVND (reference sequence). The CDR3 contains 19 residues. The CDR3 loop reads CASSSLGLAGGPNTGELFF. CDR3 in DNA: TGTGCCAGTAGTTCCCTAGGACTAGCGGGAGGGCCTAACACCGGGGAGCTGTTTTTT. Filled out from reference TRBV19 and TRBJ2-2, the complete variable domain reads DGGITQSPKYLFRKEGQNVTLSCEQNLNHDAMYWYRQDPGQGLRLIYYSQIVNDFQKGDIAEGYSVSREKKESFPLTVTSAQKNPTAFYLCASSSLGLAGGPNTGELFFGEGSRLTVL.

The V and J genes are TRBV6-5 and TRBJ2-6; 7 bases map to TRBD1. CDR1 is MNHEY and CDR2 is SVGAGI in the germline V gene. The CDR3 is 15 amino acids. Trimming at V came to 4 bases and at J to 4 bases, leaving 4 bases not matched to a gene. Here the CDR3 DNA reads TGTGCCAGCAGTTCGACAGGGTTCGGGGCCAACGTCCTGACTTTC. Translating gives CASSSTGFGANVLTF.

This clone has at least ten counts. This chain's CDR3 is CASAGTSGATLGFF. The CDR3 coding sequence is TGTGCCAGCGCGGGGACTAGCGGGGCAACTCTAGGGTTCTTC. The V call is TRBV18, the J call TRBJ2-1; 13 nucleotides line up with TRBD2. Germline V gene lookup returns CDR1 KGHSH and CDR2 LQKENI. This CDR3 is 14 amino acids long. V lost 8 bases, J lost 15 bases, and 13 bases stayed unmatched.

This clone was seen a few times. The chain links TRBV6-1 to TRBJ2-7; D is possibly TRBD1 (6 bases). In germline, CDR1 is MNHNS, CDR2 SASEGT. This CDR3 spans 16 amino acids. Trimming pared 1 base from V and 6 bases from J, leaving 19 bases between. This chain's CDR3 is CASSEGGLGLGLEQYF. In DNA, the CDR3 is TGTGCCAGCAGTGAAGGGGGGCTAGGATTGGGTCTCGAGCAGTACTTC.

The chain has TRBV11-2 and TRBJ2-7; 12 nucleotides align to TRBD2. The V segment lost 3 bases and the J segment 0 bases; nucleotides outside the gene matches: 3. The germline CDR1 and CDR2 sequences are SGHAT and FQNNGV. The CDR3 runs 16 residues. As DNA, the CDR3 is TGTGCCAGCAGCTTCCTAGCGGGAGGGCCCTCCTACGAGCAGTACTTC. Its translation is CASSFLAGGPSYEQYF.

The chain recombines TRBV28 with TRBJ2-7, with 11 bases aligning to TRBD1. Germline CDR1 is MDHEN and CDR2 is SYDVKM. This CDR3 comprises 14 residues. Trimming at V came to 7 bases and at J to 4 bases, leaving 6 bases not matched to a gene. Here the CDR3 reads CASTRTGGTYEQYF. CDR3 in DNA: TGTGCCAGCACCCGGACAGGGGGCACTTACGAGCAGTACTTC.

This rearrangement joins TRBV5-1 to TRBJ2-2; 9 bases align to TRBD2. The CDR3 totals 16 residues. Losses at the gene ends were 4 bases for V and 6 bases for J; bases not matched to a gene: 10. Germline CDR1 is SGHRS and CDR2 is YFSETQ. CDR3 loop: CASSPGLARGAGELFF. The DNA of the CDR3 is TGCGCCAGCAGCCCGGGACTAGCTCGTGGAGCCGGGGAGCTGTTTTTT.

This clone was detected many times. The genes are TRBV6-5 and TRBJ1-2; 7 bases align to TRBD1. The V gene's germline CDR1 is MNHEY and CDR2 SVGAGI. This CDR3 is 13 amino acids long. After removal of 11 bases from V and 4 bases from J, the junction contained 10 bases not matched to a gene. CDR3 nucleotide sequence: TGTGCCGGCAATCTGGGACAGTCCTATGGCTACACCTTC. This codes for CAGNLGQSYGYTF.

The chain is built from TRBV29-1 and TRBJ2-1; 8 nucleotides match TRBD2. The CDR3 extends over 14 amino acids. CDR1 is SQVTM and CDR2 is ANQGSEA in the germline V gene. V shed 7 bases and J 0 bases; nucleotides not matched to a gene: 5. The CDR3 DNA is TGCAGCGCCGGACGGGGGGGCTCCTACAATGAGCAGTTCTTC. Amino acids: CSAGRGGSYNEQFF.

This clone was counted a single time. The gene calls are TRBV4-3 and TRBJ2-7, with D possibly matching TRBD2 (6 bases). The germline V and J ends were trimmed by 4 bases and 4 bases, with 11 bases remaining between them. Germline V gene data show CDR1 as LGHNA and CDR2 as YSLEER. This CDR3 region has 13 residues. As DNA, the CDR3 is TGCGCCAGCAGCCGCCTAGGAGGGTACGAGCAGTACTTC. Protein sequence: CASSRLGGYEQYF.

The chain recombines TRBV2 with TRBJ2-3; 12 bases align to TRBD2. CDR1 and CDR2 (germline): SNHLY, FYNNEI. Germline trimming cut 7 bases from V and 1 base from J; bases unmatched to any gene: 6. The CDR3 extends over 16 amino acids. The CDR3 spells CASTLLAGGRTDTQYF. The CDR3 region has the DNA TGTGCCAGCACCCTACTAGCGGGGGGACGCACAGATACGCAGTATTTT.

This clone showed up just once. The gene calls are TRBV2 and TRBJ1-3, with D unresolved. The V gene lost 2 bases and the J gene lost 0 bases, with 8 bases spanning the gap. Germline V lookup: CDR1 SNHLY, CDR2 FYNNEI. This CDR3 region has 15 residues. The CDR3 DNA is TGTGCCAGCAGTGAAACAGCTCTCTCTGGAAACACCATATATTTT. Protein product: CASSETALSGNTIYF.

V is TRBV25-1 and J is TRBJ2-7, with D hard to call. V lost 4 bases and J lost 7, with 8 bases in between. This CDR3 region has 11 residues. Germline V gene data show CDR1 as MGHDK and CDR2 as SYGVNS. CDR3 in DNA: TGTGCCAGCAGTGGGCATCGAGAGCAGTACTTC. As protein: CASSGHREQYF.

This clone was detected once. V and J are TRBV28 and TRBJ2-2; D might be TRBD2 (6 bases). V was clipped by 2 bases and J by 6 bases, with 13 bases between them. From germline, CDR1 is MDHEN and CDR2 SYDVKM. This CDR3 has 15 amino acids. Here the CDR3 reads CASSLPGVRAGELFF. Here the CDR3 DNA reads TGTGCCAGCAGTTTACCGGGGGTTAGGGCCGGGGAGCTGTTTTTT.

This chain joins TRBV28 and TRBJ1-3; D gene uncertain. V was shortened by 1 base and J by 4 bases, with 17 bases between the two germline ends. The CDR3 loop spans 17 amino acids. CDR1 and CDR2 from the germline V gene are MDHEN and SYDVKM. The CDR3: CASSLFRLPNLGNTIYF. The DNA of the CDR3 is TGTGCCAGCAGTTTATTTCGCCTGCCGAACTTGGGAAACACCATATATTTT.